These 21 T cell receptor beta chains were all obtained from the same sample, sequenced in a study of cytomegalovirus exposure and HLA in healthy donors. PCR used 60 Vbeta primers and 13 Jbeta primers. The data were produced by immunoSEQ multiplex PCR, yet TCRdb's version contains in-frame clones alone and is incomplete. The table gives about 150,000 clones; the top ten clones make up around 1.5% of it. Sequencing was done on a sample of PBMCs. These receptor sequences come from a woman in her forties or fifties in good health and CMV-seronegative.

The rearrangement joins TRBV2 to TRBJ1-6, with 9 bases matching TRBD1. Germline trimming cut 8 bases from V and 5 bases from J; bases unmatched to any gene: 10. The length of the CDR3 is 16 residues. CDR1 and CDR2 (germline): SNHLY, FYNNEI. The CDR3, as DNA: TGTGCCAGCGGTCTGACAGGGGGGTTGAATAATTCACCCCTCCACTTT. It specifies CASGLTGGLNNSPLHF.

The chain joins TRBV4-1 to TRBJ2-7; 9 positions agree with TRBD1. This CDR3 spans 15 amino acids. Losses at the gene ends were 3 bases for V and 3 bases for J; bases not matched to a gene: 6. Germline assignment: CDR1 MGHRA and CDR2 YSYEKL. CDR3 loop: CASSQDYRGLYEQYF. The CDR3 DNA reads TGCGCCAGCAGCCAGGACTACAGGGGGCTCTACGAGCAGTACTTC.

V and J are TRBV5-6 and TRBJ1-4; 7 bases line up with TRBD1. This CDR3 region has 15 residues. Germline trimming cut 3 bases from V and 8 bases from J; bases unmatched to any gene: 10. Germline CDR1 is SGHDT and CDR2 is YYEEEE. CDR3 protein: CASSSARTGAEKLFF. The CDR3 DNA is TGTGCCAGCAGCTCCGCCCGAACAGGGGCGGAAAAACTGTTTTTT.

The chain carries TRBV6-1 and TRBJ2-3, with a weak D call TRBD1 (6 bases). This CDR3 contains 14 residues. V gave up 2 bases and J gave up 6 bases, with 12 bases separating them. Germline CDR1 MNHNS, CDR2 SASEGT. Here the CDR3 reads CASSEWSGADTQYF. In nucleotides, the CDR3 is TGTGCCAGCAGTGAATGGTCAGGGGCGGATACGCAGTATTTT.

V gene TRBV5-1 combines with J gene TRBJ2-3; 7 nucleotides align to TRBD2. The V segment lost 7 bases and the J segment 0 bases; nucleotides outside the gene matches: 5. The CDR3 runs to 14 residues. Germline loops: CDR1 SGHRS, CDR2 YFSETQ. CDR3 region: CASGGGRSTDTQYF. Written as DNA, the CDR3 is TGCGCCAGCGGGGGGGGGAGGAGCACAGATACGCAGTATTTT.

CDR3 amino acids: CASSYSEAASYEQYF. CDR3 DNA: TGTGCCAGCAGTTACTCTGAGGCAGCCTCCTACGAGCAGTACTTC. V usage is TRBV6-5 and J usage is TRBJ2-7; D is ambiguous. CDR1 and CDR2 (germline): MNHEY, SVGAGI. CDR3 length: 15 amino acids. V lost 0 bases to trimming and J lost 0 bases, with 9 bases between them.

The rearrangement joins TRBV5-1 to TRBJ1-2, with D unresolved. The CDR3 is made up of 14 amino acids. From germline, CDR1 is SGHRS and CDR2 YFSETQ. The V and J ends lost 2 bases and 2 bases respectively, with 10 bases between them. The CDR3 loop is CASSFSGGNYGYTF. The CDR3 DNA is TGCGCCAGCAGCTTTTCGGGAGGCAACTATGGCTACACCTTC. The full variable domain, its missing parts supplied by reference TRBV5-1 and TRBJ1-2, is KAGVTQTPRYLIKTRGQQVTLSCSPISGHRSVSWYQQTPGQGLQFLFEYFSETQRNKGNFPGRFSGRQFSNSRSEMNVSTLELGDSALYLCASSFSGGNYGYTFGSGTRLTVV.

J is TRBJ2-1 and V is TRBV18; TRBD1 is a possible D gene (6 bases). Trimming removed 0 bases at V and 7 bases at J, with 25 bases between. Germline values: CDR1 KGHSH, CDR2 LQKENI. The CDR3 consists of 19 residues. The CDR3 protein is CASSPPWGTGLILKNEQFF. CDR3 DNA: TGTGCCAGCTCACCACCTTGGGGAACAGGGCTAATCCTTAAGAATGAGCAGTTCTTC.

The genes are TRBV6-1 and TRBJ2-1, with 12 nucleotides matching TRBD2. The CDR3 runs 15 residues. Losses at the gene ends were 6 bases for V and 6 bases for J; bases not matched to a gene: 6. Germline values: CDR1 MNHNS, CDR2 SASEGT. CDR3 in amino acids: CASRSGTSGFNEQFF. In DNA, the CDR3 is TGTGCCAGCAGATCCGGGACTAGCGGGTTCAATGAGCAGTTCTTC.

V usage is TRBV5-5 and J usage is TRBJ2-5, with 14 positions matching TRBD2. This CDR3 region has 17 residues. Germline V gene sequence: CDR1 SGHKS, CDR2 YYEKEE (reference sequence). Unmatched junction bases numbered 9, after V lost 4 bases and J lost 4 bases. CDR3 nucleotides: TGTGCCAGCAGCCCGGGGACTAGCGGGGGAATGGGAGAGACCCAGTACTTC. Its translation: CASSPGTSGGMGETQYF.

CDR3 sequence reads: CASSLGGGETPSFWGNEKLFF. CDR3 sequence (DNA): TGTGCCAGCAGCTTAGGAGGGGGCGAAACGCCGAGTTTCTGGGGCAATGAAAAACTGTTTTTT. The chain recombines TRBV7-8 with TRBJ1-4; 7 bases are a match to TRBD1. This CDR3 contains 21 residues. Trimming at V came to 1 base and at J to 5 bases, leaving 22 bases not matched to a gene. The germline V gene encodes CDR1 SGHVS and CDR2 FQNEAQ.

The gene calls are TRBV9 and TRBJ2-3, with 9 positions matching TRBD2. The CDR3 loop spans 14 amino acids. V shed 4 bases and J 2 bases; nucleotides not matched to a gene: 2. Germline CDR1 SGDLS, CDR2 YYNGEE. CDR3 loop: CASSLAGNTDTQYF. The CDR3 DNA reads TGTGCCAGCAGCCTAGCGGGGAACACAGATACGCAGTATTTT. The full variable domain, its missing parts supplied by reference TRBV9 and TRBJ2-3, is DSGVTQTPKHLITATGQRVTLRCSPRSGDLSVYWYQQSLDQGLQFLIQYYNGEERAKGNILERFSAQQFPDLHSELNLSSLELGDSALYFCASSLAGNTDTQYFGPGTRLTVL.

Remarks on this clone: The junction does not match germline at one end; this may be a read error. The CDR3 DNA reads as TGTGCCAGCAGTCCGACAGGGGTAAATCGTGTGTACTTT. The encoded protein is CASSPTGVNRVYF. The chain employs TRBV6-6 and TRBJ1-6; 8 nucleotides line up with TRBD1. The CDR3 has 13 residues. Looked up from germline, CDR1 is MNHNY and CDR2 is SVGAGI (reference sequence).

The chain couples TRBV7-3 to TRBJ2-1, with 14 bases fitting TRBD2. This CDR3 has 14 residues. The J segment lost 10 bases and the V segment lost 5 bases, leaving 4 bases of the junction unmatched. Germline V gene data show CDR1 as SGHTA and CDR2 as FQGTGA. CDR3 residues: CASSHGLAGGEQFF. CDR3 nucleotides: TGTGCCAGCAGCCACGGACTAGCGGGAGGCGAGCAGTTCTTC.

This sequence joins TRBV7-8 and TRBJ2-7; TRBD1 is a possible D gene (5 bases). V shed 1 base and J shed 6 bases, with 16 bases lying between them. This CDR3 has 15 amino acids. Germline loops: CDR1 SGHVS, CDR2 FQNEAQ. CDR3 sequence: CASSLGVTDPSEQYF. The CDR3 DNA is TGTGCCAGCAGCTTAGGGGTGACAGACCCTAGCGAGCAGTACTTC. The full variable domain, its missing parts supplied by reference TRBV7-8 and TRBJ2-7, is GAGVSQSPRYKVAKRGQDVALRCDPISGHVSLFWYQQALGQGPEFLTYFQNEAQLDKSGLPSDRFFAERPEGSVSTLKIQRTQQEDSAVYLCASSLGVTDPSEQYFGPGTRLTVT.

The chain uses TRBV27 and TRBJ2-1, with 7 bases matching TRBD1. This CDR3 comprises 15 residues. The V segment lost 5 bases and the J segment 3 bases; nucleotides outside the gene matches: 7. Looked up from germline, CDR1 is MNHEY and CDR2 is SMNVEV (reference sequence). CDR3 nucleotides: TGTGCCAGCAGTCTCGGACAGGACGTCTACAATGAGCAGTTCTTC. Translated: CASSLGQDVYNEQFF.

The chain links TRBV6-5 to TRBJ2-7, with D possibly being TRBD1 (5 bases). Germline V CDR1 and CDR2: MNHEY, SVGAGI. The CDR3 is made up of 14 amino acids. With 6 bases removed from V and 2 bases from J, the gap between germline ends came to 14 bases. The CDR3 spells CASRTKGFPYEQYF. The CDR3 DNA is TGTGCCAGCAGGACGAAGGGGTTTCCCTACGAGCAGTACTTC.

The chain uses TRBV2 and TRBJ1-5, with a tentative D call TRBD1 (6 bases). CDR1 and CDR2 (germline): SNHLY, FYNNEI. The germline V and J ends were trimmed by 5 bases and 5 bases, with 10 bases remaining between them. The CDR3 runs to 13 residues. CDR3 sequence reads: CASSRAGDQPQHF. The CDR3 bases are TGTGCCAGCAGTCGGGCAGGGGATCAGCCCCAGCATTTT.

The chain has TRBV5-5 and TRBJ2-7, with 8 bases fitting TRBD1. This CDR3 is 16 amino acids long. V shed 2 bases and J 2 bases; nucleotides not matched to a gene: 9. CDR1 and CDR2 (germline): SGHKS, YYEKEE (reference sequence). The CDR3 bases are TGTGCCAGCAGCTTAAACCGGGACAGGCGCACCTACGAGCAGTACTTC. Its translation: CASSLNRDRRTYEQYF.

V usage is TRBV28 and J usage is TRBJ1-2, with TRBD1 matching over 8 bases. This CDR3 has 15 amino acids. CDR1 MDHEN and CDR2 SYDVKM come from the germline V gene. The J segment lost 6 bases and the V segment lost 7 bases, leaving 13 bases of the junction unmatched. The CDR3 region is CASKWGQEGSNGYTF. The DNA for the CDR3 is TGTGCCAGCAAGTGGGGACAGGAGGGGTCCAATGGCTACACCTTC.

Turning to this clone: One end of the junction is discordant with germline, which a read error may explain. The CDR3 sequence: CASRYSFNTGANVLTF. The CDR3 DNA reads as TGTGCCAGCAGGTACTCGTTTAATACTGGGGCCAACGTCCTGACTTTC. The gene calls are TRBV6-5 and TRBJ2-6; D call uncertain. This CDR3 has 16 residues. Germline V gene lookup returns CDR1 MNHEY and CDR2 SVGAGI.